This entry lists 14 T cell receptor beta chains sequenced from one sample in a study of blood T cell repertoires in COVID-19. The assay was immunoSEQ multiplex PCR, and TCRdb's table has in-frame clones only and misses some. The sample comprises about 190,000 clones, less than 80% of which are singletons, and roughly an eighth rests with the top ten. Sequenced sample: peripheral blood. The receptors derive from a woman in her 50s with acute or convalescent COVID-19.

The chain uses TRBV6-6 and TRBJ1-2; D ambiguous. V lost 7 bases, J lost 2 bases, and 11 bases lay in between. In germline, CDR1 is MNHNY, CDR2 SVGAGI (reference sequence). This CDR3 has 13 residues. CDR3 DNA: TGTGCCAGCATTGGCTCGGGGAACTATGGCTACACCTTC. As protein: CASIGSGNYGYTF.

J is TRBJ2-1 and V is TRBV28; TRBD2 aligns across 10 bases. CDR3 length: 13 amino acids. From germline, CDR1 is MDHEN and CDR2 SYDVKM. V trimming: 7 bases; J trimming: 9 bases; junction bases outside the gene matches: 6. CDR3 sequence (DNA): TGTGCCAGCATTGCTAGCGGGAGTCTTGAGCAGTTCTTC. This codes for CASIASGSLEQFF. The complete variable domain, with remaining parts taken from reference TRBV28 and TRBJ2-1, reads DVKVTQSSRYLVKRTGEKVFLECVQDMDHENMFWYRQDPGLGLRLIYFSYDVKMKEKGDIPEGYSVSREKKERFSLILESASTNQTSMYLCASIASGSLEQFFGPGTRLTVL.

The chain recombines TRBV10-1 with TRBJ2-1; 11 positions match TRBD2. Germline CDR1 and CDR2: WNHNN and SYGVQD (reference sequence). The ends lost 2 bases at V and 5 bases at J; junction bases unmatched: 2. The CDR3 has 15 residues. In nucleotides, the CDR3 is TGCGCCAGCAGTGAGCTAGCGGGGGGACACAATGAGCAGTTCTTC. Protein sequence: CASSELAGGHNEQFF.

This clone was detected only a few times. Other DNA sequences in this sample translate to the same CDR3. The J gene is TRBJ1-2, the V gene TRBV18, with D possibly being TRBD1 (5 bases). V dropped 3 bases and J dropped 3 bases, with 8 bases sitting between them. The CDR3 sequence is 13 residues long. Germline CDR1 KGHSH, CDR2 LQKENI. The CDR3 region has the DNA TGTGCCAGCTCACCTACAGGCGACTATGGCTACACCTTC. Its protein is CASSPTGDYGYTF.

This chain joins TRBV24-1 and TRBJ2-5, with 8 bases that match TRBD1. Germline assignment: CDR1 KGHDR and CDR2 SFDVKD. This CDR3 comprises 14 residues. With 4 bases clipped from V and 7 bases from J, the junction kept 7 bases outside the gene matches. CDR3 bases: TGTGCCACCAGTGAATCCGGGACAGGCCGGACCCAGTACTTC. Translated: CATSESGTGRTQYF.

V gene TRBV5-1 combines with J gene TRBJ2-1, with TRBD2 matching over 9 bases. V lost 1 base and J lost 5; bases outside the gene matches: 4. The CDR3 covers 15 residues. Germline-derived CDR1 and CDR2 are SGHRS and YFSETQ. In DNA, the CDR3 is TGCGCCAGCAGCTTGATGGTAGCGGGGGACAATGAGCAGTTCTTC. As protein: CASSLMVAGDNEQFF.

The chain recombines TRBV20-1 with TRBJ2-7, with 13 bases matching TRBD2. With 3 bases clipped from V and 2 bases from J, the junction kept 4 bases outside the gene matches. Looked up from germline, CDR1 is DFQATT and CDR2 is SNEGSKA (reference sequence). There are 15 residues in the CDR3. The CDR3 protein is CSASTSGRGAYEQYF. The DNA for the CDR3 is TGCAGTGCTAGTACTAGCGGGAGGGGGGCCTACGAGCAGTACTTC.

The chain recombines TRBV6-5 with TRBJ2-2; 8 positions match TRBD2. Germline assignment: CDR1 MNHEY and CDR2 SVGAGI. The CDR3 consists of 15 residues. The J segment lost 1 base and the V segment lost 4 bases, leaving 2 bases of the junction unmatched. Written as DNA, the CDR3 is TGTGCCAGCAGTTCGCGGGGGGAGAACACCGGGGAGCTGTTTTTT. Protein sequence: CASSSRGENTGELFF.

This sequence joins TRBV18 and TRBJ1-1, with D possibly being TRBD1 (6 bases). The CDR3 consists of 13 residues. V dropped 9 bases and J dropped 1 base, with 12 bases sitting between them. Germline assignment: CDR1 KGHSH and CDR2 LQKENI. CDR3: CASYGQRNTEAFF. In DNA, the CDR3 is TGTGCCAGTTACGGACAGAGGAACACTGAAGCTTTCTTT.

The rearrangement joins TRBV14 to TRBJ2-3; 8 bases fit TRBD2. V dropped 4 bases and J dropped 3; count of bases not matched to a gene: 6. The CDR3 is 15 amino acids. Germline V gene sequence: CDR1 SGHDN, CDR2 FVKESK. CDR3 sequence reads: CASSRDRGRTDTQYF. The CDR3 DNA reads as TGTGCCAGCAGCCGCGACCGCGGGAGGACAGATACGCAGTATTTT.

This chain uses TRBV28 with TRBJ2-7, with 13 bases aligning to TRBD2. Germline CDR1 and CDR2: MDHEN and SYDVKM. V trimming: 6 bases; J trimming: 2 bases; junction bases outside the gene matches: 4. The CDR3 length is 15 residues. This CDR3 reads CASSRGTSGTYEQYF. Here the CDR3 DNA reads TGTGCCAGCAGCCGCGGGACTAGCGGGACCTACGAGCAGTACTTC.

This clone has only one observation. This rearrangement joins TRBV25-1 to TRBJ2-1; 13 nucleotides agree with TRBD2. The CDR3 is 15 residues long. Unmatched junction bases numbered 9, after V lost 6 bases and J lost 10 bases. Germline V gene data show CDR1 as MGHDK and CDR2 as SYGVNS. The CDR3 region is CASRGLAGTNGEQFF. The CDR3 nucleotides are TGTGCCAGCAGGGGACTAGCGGGAACCAACGGCGAGCAGTTCTTC.

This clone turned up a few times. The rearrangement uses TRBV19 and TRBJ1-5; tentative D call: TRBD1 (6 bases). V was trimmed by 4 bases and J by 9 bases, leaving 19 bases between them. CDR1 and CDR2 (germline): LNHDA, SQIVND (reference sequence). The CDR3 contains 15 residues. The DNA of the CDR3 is TGTGCCAGTAGTACAGGGGCACCGGGGGGTGTGCCCCAGCATTTT. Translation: CASSTGAPGGVPQHF.

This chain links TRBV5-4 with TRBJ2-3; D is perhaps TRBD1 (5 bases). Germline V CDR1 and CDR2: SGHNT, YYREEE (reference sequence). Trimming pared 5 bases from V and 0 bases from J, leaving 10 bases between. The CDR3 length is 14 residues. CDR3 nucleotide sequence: TGTGCCAGCAGTCTGGACATCAGCACAGATACGCAGTATTTT. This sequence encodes CASSLDISTDTQYF. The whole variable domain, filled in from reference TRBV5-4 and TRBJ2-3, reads ETGVTQSPTHLIKTRGQQVTLRCSSQSGHNTVSWYQQALGQGPQFIFQYYREEENGRGNFPPRFSGLQFPNYSSELNVNALELDDSALYLCASSLDISTDTQYFGPGTRLTVL.